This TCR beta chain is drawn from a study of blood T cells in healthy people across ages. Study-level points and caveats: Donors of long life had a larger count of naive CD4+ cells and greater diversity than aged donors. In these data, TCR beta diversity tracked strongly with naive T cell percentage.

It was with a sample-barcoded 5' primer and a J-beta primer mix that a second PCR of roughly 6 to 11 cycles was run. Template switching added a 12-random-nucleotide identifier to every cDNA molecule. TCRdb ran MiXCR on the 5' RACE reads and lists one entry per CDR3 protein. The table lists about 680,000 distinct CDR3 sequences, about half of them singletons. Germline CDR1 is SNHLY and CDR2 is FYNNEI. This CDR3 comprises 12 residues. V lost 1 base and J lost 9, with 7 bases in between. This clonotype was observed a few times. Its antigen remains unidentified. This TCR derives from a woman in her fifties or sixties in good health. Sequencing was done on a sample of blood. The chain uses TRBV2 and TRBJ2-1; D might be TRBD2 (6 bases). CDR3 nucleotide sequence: TGTGCCAGCAGTGAAGTCGGGGGTGAGCAGTTCTTC. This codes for CASSEVGGEQFF. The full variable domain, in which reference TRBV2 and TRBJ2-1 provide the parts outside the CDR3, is EPEVTQTPSHQVTQMGQEVILRCVPISNHLYFYWYRQILGQKVEFLVSFYNNEISEKSEIFDDQFSVERPDGSNFTLKIRSTKLEDSAMYFCASSEVGGEQFFGPGTRLTVL.